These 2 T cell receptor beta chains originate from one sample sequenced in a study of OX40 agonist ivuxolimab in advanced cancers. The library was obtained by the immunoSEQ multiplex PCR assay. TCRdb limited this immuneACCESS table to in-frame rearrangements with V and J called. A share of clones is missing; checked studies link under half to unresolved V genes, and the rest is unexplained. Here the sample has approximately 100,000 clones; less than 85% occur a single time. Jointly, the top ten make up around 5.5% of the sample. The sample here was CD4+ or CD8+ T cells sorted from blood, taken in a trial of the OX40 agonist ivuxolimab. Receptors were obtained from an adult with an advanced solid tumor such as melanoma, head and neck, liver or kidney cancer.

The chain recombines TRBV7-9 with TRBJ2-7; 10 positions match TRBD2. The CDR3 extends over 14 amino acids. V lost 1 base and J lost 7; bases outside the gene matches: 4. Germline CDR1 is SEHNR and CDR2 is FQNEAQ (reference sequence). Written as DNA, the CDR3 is TGTGCCAGCAGCTTAGAGAGACTAGCGGGTGAGCAGTACTTC. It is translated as CASSLERLAGEQYF.

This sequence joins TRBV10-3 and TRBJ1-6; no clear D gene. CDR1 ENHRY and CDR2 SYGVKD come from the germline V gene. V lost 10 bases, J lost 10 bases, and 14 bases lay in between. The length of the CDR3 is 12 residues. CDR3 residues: CASGRDGSPLHF. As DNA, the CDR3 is TGTGCCAGCGGGAGGGATGGATCACCCCTCCACTTT.